The 16 T cell receptor beta chains presented below share a single source sample, sequenced in a study of cytomegalovirus exposure and HLA in healthy donors. The PCR contained 60 Vbeta and 13 Jbeta primers. Data came from immunoSEQ multiplex PCR; TCRdb stores just in-frame clones and leaves some out. Among a few hundred thousand clones listed, about 82% were seen once. The sequenced sample consisted of PBMCs. These receptors were taken from a man aged 25-40 years in good health and CMV-seronegative.

The chain recombines TRBV4-1 with TRBJ2-5; 10 positions agree with TRBD1. Per the germline V gene, CDR1 is MGHRA and CDR2 is YSYEKL. The CDR3 is 15 residues long. The J segment lost 4 bases and the V segment lost 4 bases, leaving 6 bases of the junction unmatched. This CDR3 is CASSLGQGVSETQYF. DNA of the CDR3: TGCGCCAGCAGCCTCGGACAGGGGGTATCAGAGACCCAGTACTTC.

The genes are TRBV5-4 and TRBJ1-4, with D possibly matching TRBD1 (5 bases). The CDR3 contains 14 residues. Germline lookup yields CDR1 SGHNT and CDR2 YYREEE (reference sequence). The V end lost 4 bases, the J end lost 8 bases, and 15 bases lay between the germline ends. CDR3 in DNA: TGTGCCAGCAGCCCGGACACCCCGGAGGAAAAACTGTTTTTT. Translated, it gives CASSPDTPEEKLFF.

The gene calls are TRBV5-1 and TRBJ2-6; unclear D gene. CDR1 SGHRS and CDR2 YFSETQ come from the germline V gene. Trimming shortened V by 4 bases and J by 2 bases, and 10 bases separated the two germline ends. The CDR3 is 15 residues long. The CDR3 here is CASSPWPTGANVLTF. In DNA, the CDR3 is TGCGCCAGCAGCCCTTGGCCGACTGGGGCCAACGTCCTGACTTTC.

The V gene is TRBV19, the J gene TRBJ2-7; 9 nucleotides line up with TRBD1. Unmatched junction bases numbered 13, after V lost 5 bases and J lost 5 bases. Germline-derived CDR1 and CDR2 are LNHDA and SQIVND (reference sequence). This CDR3 comprises 16 residues. The CDR3 protein is CASSDPGQGFGNEQYF. CDR3 coding DNA: TGTGCCAGTAGTGACCCGGGACAGGGTTTTGGTAACGAGCAGTACTTC.

The V call is TRBV28, the J call TRBJ1-6; a possible D gene is TRBD1 (6 bases). The CDR3 totals 14 residues. Germline V lookup: CDR1 MDHEN, CDR2 SYDVKM. The V end lost 3 bases, the J end lost 9 bases, and 12 bases lay between the germline ends. The CDR3 spells CASSFRGNGSPLHF. The DNA of the CDR3 is TGTGCCAGCAGTTTTAGGGGGAATGGTTCACCCCTCCACTTT.

J is TRBJ2-7 and V is TRBV4-2, with 9 positions matching TRBD2. Germline V gene lookup returns CDR1 LGHNA and CDR2 YNFKEQ. The V segment lost 0 bases and the J segment 9 bases; nucleotides outside the gene matches: 18. The CDR3 consists of 18 residues. The CDR3 DNA reads TGTGCCAGCAGCCAAGATGAGGGGTCGCGGGGGGGCCAGGACGGGCAGTACTTC. This sequence encodes CASSQDEGSRGGQDGQYF.

The J gene is TRBJ2-3, the V gene TRBV9; TRBD2 aligns across 7 bases. CDR1 SGDLS and CDR2 YYNGEE come from the germline V gene. The ends lost 1 base at V and 2 bases at J; junction bases unmatched: 7. The CDR3 is 16 amino acids. The CDR3 DNA follows: TGTGCCAGCAGCGTACTGGAGCGGGATTTCACAGATACGCAGTATTTT. Protein sequence: CASSVLERDFTDTQYF. Full variable domain (outside the CDR3, taken from reference TRBV9 and TRBJ2-3): DSGVTQTPKHLITATGQRVTLRCSPRSGDLSVYWYQQSLDQGLQFLIQYYNGEERAKGNILERFSAQQFPDLHSELNLSSLELGDSALYFCASSVLERDFTDTQYFGPGTRLTVL.

This rearrangement joins TRBV19 to TRBJ2-6, with D maybe TRBD1 (5 bases). The CDR3 consists of 15 residues. Germline CDR1 and CDR2: LNHDA and SQIVND (reference sequence). The V end lost 10 bases, the J end lost 0 bases, and 13 bases lay between the germline ends. As DNA, the CDR3 is TGTGCCACTTGTCCAGGGCTCTCTGGGGCCAACGTCCTGACTTTC. It yields the protein CATCPGLSGANVLTF. The complete variable domain, with remaining parts taken from reference TRBV19 and TRBJ2-6, reads DGGITQSPKYLFRKEGQNVTLSCEQNLNHDAMYWYRQDPGQGLRLIYYSQIVNDFQKGDIAEGYSVSREKKESFPLTVTSAQKNPTAFYLCATCPGLSGANVLTFGAGSRLTVL.

The chain recombines TRBV7-3 with TRBJ2-3; 7 bases match TRBD2. Germline values: CDR1 SGHTA, CDR2 FQGTGA. Trimming cost V 2 bases and J 8 bases; bases outside gene matches: 4. The CDR3 totals 13 residues. CDR3 DNA: TGTGCCAGCAGCTTAGATGGACTAGTTACGCAGTATTTT. Its protein is CASSLDGLVTQYF.

The V and J genes are TRBV6-1 and TRBJ2-5, with a possible D match to TRBD1 (5 bases). The closer fit of TRBJ2-7 to the DNA end suggests the J call may be wrong. The CDR3 has 13 residues. Germline values: CDR1 MNHNS, CDR2 SASEGT. The chain's CDR3 is CASSPHRQDEQYF. CDR3 DNA: TGTGCCAGCAGTCCCCACAGGCAGGACGAGCAGTACTTC.

The V call is TRBV2, the J call TRBJ1-6, with 8 positions matching TRBD1. V gave up 7 bases and J gave up 5 bases; unmatched junction bases: 7. The CDR3 covers 15 residues. Germline CDR1 and CDR2: SNHLY and FYNNEI. CDR3: CASKAGQGNNSPLHF. CDR3 bases: TGTGCCAGCAAGGCCGGACAGGGTAATAATTCACCCCTCCACTTT.

V is TRBV4-3 and J is TRBJ1-6; possible D gene TRBD1, 6 bases. V was cut by 3 bases and J by 8 bases, with 20 bases left in between. The CDR3 has 17 residues. Germline CDR1 is LGHNA and CDR2 is YSLEER. CDR3 DNA sequence: TGCGCCAGCAGCCAGTTTTTGACCCTACAGGGCCATTCACCCCTCCACTTT. This gives the protein CASSQFLTLQGHSPLHF.

The gene calls are TRBV2 and TRBJ2-3; 11 bases fit TRBD2. This CDR3 has 15 residues. Germline assignment: CDR1 SNHLY and CDR2 FYNNEI. V lost 8 bases, J lost 5 bases, and 9 bases stayed unmatched. CDR3 residues: CASALAGGRGDTQYF. The CDR3 nucleotides are TGTGCCAGCGCGCTAGCGGGGGGTCGGGGAGATACGCAGTATTTT.

The chain couples TRBV5-8 to TRBJ2-2, with 7 bases identical to TRBD1. This CDR3 spans 15 amino acids. V was clipped by 3 bases and J by 5 bases; unmatched bases: 7. Per germline, CDR1 SGHTS and CDR2 YDEGEE. The CDR3 is CASSSTGVRTGELFF. As DNA, the CDR3 is TGTGCCAGCAGCTCCACAGGGGTGAGAACCGGGGAGCTGTTTTTT. Combining the CDR3 with reference TRBV5-8 and TRBJ2-2 gives the whole variable domain EAGVTQSPTHLIKTRGQQATLRCSPISGHTSVYWYQQALGLGLQFLLWYDEGEERNRGNFPPRFSGRQFPNYSSELNVNALELEDSALYLCASSSTGVRTGELFFGEGSRLTVL.

The chain joins TRBV6-5 to TRBJ2-5; 7 positions agree with TRBD1. The J call is in doubt because the DNA end fits TRBJ2-7 better. The CDR3 extends over 11 amino acids. Germline lookup yields CDR1 MNHEY and CDR2 SVGAGI. The CDR3 DNA reads as TGTGCCACGAGACAGGGCTACGAGCAGTACTTC. Amino acid sequence: CATRQGYEQYF.

The gene calls are TRBV29-1 and TRBJ2-5; TRBD1 agrees at 7 bases. The end of the DNA aligns better with TRBJ2-7, so the J call may be wrong. Looked up from germline, CDR1 is SQVTM and CDR2 is ANQGSEA. CDR3 length: 12 residues. The CDR3 loop is CSVRGLSYEQYF. The CDR3 coding sequence is TGCAGCGTTAGGGGGCTCTCCTACGAGCAGTACTTC.